This entry is about one T cell receptor (beta chain). The antigen this receptor binds is unknown. Nothing much larger sits one base from this clone, and base qualities are not available. This specimen belongs to a study of cytomegalovirus exposure and HLA in healthy donors (dated by TCRdb to 2016 to 2017). Notes on the research overall: An earlier analysis of about 530 of the donors reported approximately 300 Gb of sequence data and 117 million unique TCR beta sequences obtained from around 180 million T cells. The later analysis used no new phenotypic data to find candidate immune exposures, relying instead on TCR beta sequences and their occurrence across donors. To predict cytomegalovirus infection status, the study combined high-throughput TCR immunosequencing, statistical association of individual TCRs with disease status, and machine learning. The study aimed to test whether signatures of past pathogen exposure could be identified by cataloging public T cell receptors. HLA typing included class I and class II loci at four-digit resolution. In a later genetic analysis, genome-wide SNP genotypes for about three fifths of the 666 donors were used, and that subset was treated as a discovery cohort. Because of strong linkage in the cohort, a few DR-DQ haplotypes were treated as single units for association and clustering. The genetic ancestry cluster associated with self-reported Caucasian donors included about 81% of the roughly 380 genotyped donors. Approximately 300 gigabases of sequencing data and approximately 92 million unique TCR sequences made up an early release that covered around 640 HLA-typed donors. On average, 235,054 unique TCR beta nucleotide sequences were sequenced per donor among 300 to 500 genotyped donors of the cohort, with roughly 18% of those sequences being non-productive. Every discovery cohort repertoire had been produced on one sequencing platform. A separate validation cohort of approximately 130 different subjects was used in addition to the roughly 670-subject first cohort. The T cell repertoires of 670 or so subjects were profiled by immunosequencing and related to cytomegalovirus serostatus. A later analysis re-examined previously published TCR beta repertoires from 610 or so donors and added high-resolution HLA genotyping to investigate patterns of TCR occurrence. Alongside the repertoire data, information on donor age, sex, ethnicity and CMV serostatus was compiled. The number of donors typed differed by locus, with roughly 629-640 for A, B, C, DRB1 and DQB1, around 560 for DQA1, 600 to 610 for DPA1, and some 440 for DPB1. An earlier analysis of approximately 640 of the donors applied high-throughput TCR beta sequencing to assess whether each TCR beta V gene segment acted as functional or pseudogenic.

The cohort consisted of 666 healthy bone marrow donors. Cohort members were all nominally healthy when sampled, although unrecorded immune exposures were likely present. The donor tested CMV seropositive, placing the donor among the 289 seropositive members of the cohort. A peripheral blood sample was provided by each donor, and peripheral blood mononuclear cells were used for TCR beta sequencing. The Qiagen DNeasy Blood Extraction Kit was used to extract genomic DNA from the blood cell samples. V was cut back by 7 bases and J by 2 bases, leaving a gap of 11 bases between them. Looking up the germline V gene yields CDR1 SNHLY and CDR2 FYNNEI. The CDR3 measures 13 amino acids from cysteine to phenylalanine. The only DNA kept is the CDR3, 39 bases in frame from the first base. Receptor libraries were prepared by the immunoSEQ multiplex PCR assay. The multiplex PCR relied on a mix of 60 forward primers for TCR Vbeta segments and 13 reverse primers for TCR Jbeta segments. The CDR3 region of rearranged TCR beta genes was amplified from genomic DNA with a multiplex PCR assay. On the Illumina HiSeq System, the amplified TCR beta libraries were sequenced as 87-base-pair reads. The paper's data handling went like this. In a later analysis, tens of millions of unique TCR beta chains were counted across the roughly 610 repertoires, and roughly 10 million of these chains were shared by at least two donors. A nearest-neighbor algorithm error-corrected the raw reads and collapsed the reads into unique sequences, merging closely related sequences to remove PCR and sequencing errors. Alignment of CDR3 sequences to IMGT reference sequences was used to assign V, D and J gene segments. For a sequence to be retained, a match of at least six nucleotides was required to both a V gene segment and a J gene segment. A rearrangement was called productive if the CDR3 had no stop codons and remained in frame with V and J, and every other rearrangement was called non-productive. Following IMGT convention, CDR3 was defined as the stretch from the second conserved V-encoded cysteine up to the conserved J-encoded phenylalanine. In an earlier analysis of approximately 500 of the donors, sequences lacking an unambiguous match to a single V gene segment were excluded. An earlier analysis of under 750 of the donors called V segments functional above 56.7% productive rearrangements and segregating when the between-donor standard deviation exceeded 5%. A statistical classification framework was built to diagnose cytomegalovirus status from the catalog of TCR beta chain sequences. A later analysis assigned V and J genes by comparing TCR nucleotide sequences with IMGT/GENE-DB human TR gene sequences. In a later analysis, CDR3 sequences and most-parsimonious VDJ recombination scenarios were assigned using the TCRdist pipeline. In a later analysis, every TCR beta chain was defined by the combination of its CDR3 amino acid sequence and its V-gene family, and reads without a unique V-gene family were dropped. As a way to deal with suspected cross-contamination and a sequencing artifact, a later analysis dropped hundreds of nucleotide sequences that were highly shared and had low generation probability. In a later analysis, a clonal expansion index for each public chain was calculated from normalized within-repertoire ranks of inferred template counts. In a later analysis, generation probabilities were computed using a VDJ recombination model fitted to out-of-frame rearrangements, and the results were checked against IGoR. In a later analysis, hypergeometric tests were used to score TCR-TCR, TCR-HLA and TCR-CMV co-occurrence, with a repertoire-size bias correction applied to TCR pairs. False discovery rates were estimated in a later analysis by permuting HLA or CMV assignments 20 times. In a later analysis, co-occurring TCRs were grouped with DBSCAN, and TCRdist sequence similarity was added when clustering was performed within HLA-allele-positive subsets. Co-occurrence clustering excluded repertoires with fewer than 30,000 or more than 120,000 public chains, plus five with anomalous nucleotide sharing. TCRdb took over this immuneACCESS table, retaining in-frame rearrangements with V and J assigned. Such tables are incomplete; in checked studies, under half of the missing clones stem from an unresolved V gene, and the remainder is unexplained. V, J and clone size reflect that table, while D and trimming were determined from the DNA. The sample yields around 150,000 clones; over 65% were counted once. 2.5% to 3% of the sample lies in the top ten.

General study outcomes and caveats: In both the original and validation cohorts, the classifier was reported to diagnose cytomegalovirus status with high specificity and sensitivity. Broadly in line with IMGT annotations, most TCR beta V segments showed up in productive rearrangements about 90% or about 30% of the time in an earlier analysis of several hundred of the donors. Only TCR beta chains were sequenced in this cohort, and the absence of alpha or paired-chain data limited detectable features. The only immune exposure information available for the cohort was CMV serostatus. The study listed 150 to 200 TCR beta chains as associated with cytomegalovirus. A later analysis found that HLA-associated TCR beta chains were more clonally expanded and had lower generation probabilities than equally common non-associated chains. In a later genetic analysis, fewer N-insertions in productive TCRs were reported among donors in an Asian-associated ancestry cluster than the 666-donor mean. The authors suggested that the approach could potentially be generalized to other disease states and immunological phenotypes. Linkage disequilibrium might explain the correlated functional status among segregating V segments, but an unknown experimental factor could not be excluded. According to a later analysis, parvovirus B19, influenza, CMV and Epstein-Barr virus appeared linked to several top co-occurrence clusters. Three of the identified cytomegalovirus-associated TCR beta chains were confirmed in vitro to be specific for cytomegalovirus antigens. When HLA alleles, especially DR and DQ, strongly co-occurred, TCR associations were difficult to assign to individual alleles. In a later analysis, most CMV-associated TCR beta chains were found to appear HLA-restricted, with HLA associations seemingly driven largely by CMV exposure. A further reported finding was that TCR beta sequences accurately predicted the HLA-A and HLA-B alleles for most subjects in the first cohort. In a later genetic analysis, a missense DCLRE1C variant was associated with V-gene and J-gene trimming of TCR beta chains, and the association was replicated in an independent cohort. Because counts were too low, about 18 rarely observed V segments, including chromosome 9 orphons, were left out of the earlier analysis of 500 to 750 of the donors. The 87-base-pair reads could not distinguish some IMGT-functional V segments, including TRBV6-2 and TRBV6-3, so those segments were excluded. Roughly uniform sequencing depth across donors was assumed in presence/absence analyses, although this assumption may not hold. In a later analysis, TCR association rates were found to vary across HLA loci, with the most associated TCRs seen for DRB1 alleles and the fewest for HLA-C alleles. While some public TCRs were present in many individuals, most TCR sequences turned up only very rarely across donors. A later analysis associated about 17,000 TCR beta sequences with specific HLA alleles at a false discovery rate of 0.05. HLA typing was unavailable for some donors at each locus, so association tests used only the typed subset. A group of highly shared sequence variants was considered likely to be a technical artifact of the sequencing pipeline.

The clonotype was recovered from a woman between 35 and 50 years old in good health and CMV-seropositive. Sequenced sample: PBMCs. This chain is built from TRBV2 and TRBJ1-2, with an unclear D gene assignment. The bases are TGTGCCAGCATCCTCGTCCAGAACTATGGCTACACCTTC. This is translated as CASILVQNYGYTF.